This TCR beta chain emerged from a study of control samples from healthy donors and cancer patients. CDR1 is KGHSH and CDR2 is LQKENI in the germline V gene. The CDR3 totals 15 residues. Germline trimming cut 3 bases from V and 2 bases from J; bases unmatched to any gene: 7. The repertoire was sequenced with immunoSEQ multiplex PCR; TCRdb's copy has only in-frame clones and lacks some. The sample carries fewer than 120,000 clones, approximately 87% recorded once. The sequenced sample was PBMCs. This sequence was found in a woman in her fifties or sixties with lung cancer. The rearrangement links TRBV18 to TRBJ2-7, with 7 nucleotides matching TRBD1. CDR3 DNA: TGTGCCAGCTCACCCGGACAGGCCGGAACCTACGAGCAGTACTTC. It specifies CASSPGQAGTYEQYF.